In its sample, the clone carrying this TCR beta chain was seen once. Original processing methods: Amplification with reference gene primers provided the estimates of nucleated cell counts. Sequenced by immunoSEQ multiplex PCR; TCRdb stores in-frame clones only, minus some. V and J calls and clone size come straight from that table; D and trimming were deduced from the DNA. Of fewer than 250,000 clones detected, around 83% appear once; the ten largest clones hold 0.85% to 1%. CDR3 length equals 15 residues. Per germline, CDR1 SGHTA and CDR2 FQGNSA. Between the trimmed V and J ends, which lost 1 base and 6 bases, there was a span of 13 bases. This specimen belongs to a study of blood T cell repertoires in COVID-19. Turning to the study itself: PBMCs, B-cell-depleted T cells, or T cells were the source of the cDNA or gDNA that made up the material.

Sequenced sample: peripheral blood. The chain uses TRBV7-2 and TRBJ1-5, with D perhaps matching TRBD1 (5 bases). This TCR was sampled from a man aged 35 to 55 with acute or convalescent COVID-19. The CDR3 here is CASSLVTWQGQPQHF. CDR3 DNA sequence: TGTGCCAGCAGCTTAGTAACTTGGCAGGGTCAGCCCCAGCATTTT.